This entry is about one TCR beta chain. Its antigen remains unknown. The sample comes from a study of T-cell memory formation after mild COVID-19. Study-wide results and caveats: Contracting CD4+ clones were located mainly in CM and EM, and CD8+ clones in EMRA. Within pre-infection memory, some responding clones were found, suggesting cross-reactive memory joined.

A 5'RACE reaction primed in the constant segment made cDNA libraries of TCR alpha and TCR beta, and these carried sample barcodes and UMIs. Each CDR3 protein gets one entry after TCRdb re-called the 5' RACE reads with MiXCR. In the table there are about 560,000 distinct CDR3 sequences, approximately 15% of which are singletons. V dropped 4 bases and J dropped 5 bases, with 11 bases sitting between them. Germline values: CDR1 PRHDT, CDR2 FYEKMQ (reference sequence). The CDR3 sequence is 13 residues long. This TCR came from an adult woman who had mild COVID-19 (a few samples of this study predate the infection). Cell type and time point are not known. The chain is built from TRBV13 and TRBJ1-1, with unresolved D. Sequenced material: PBMCs or a T cell subset sorted from them (not recorded which). CDR3 bases: TGTGCCAGCAGCTCTCCCGGGGATACTGAAGCTTTCTTT. Protein sequence: CASSSPGDTEAFF.